This T cell receptor beta chain was captured by sequencing in a study of spatial heterogeneity in lung cancer. Study at large: Raw reads showed each unique TCR and UMI combination turning up more than ten times on average.

From the 5' RACE reads, TCRdb called clonotypes with MiXCR, one entry per CDR3 protein. The profile shows about 45,000 distinct CDR3 sequences, roughly an eighth of them singletons. V was pared by 4 bases and J by 4 bases, with 10 bases between. The germline V gene has CDR1 SGHTA and CDR2 FQGNSA. The CDR3 consists of 13 residues. Study-wide findings and caveats: Ubiquitous expanded tumor TCRs surfaced in blood more at resection than they did at follow-up.

Specified time point: sample taken at primary tumor resection. Whole RNA obtained from tumor, nontumor lung or frozen PBMC underwent sequencing without sorting. 72 TRACERx patients with early, untreated non-small cell lung cancer donated samples. Worth noting for this clonotype: As yet, its antigen is unknown.

Sequenced here: PBMCs, sampled at surgery. This clonotype was obtained from a male donor with early-stage non-small cell lung cancer. The chain recombines TRBV7-2 with TRBJ1-2; D gene unclear. CDR3 DNA: TGTGCCAGCAGCTCCCGATACAGCTATGGCTACACCTTC. Residues: CASSSRYSYGYTF.